This T cell receptor (beta chain) was found in a study of blood T cell repertoires in COVID-19. Study background: From the United States, Italy and Spain came samples of acute and convalescent COVID-19. PBMCs, B-cell-depleted T cells, or T cells were the source of the cDNA or gDNA that made up the material.

In the original workflow: From reference gene primer amplification, estimates of nucleated cell counts were derived. Profiling relied on immunoSEQ multiplex PCR, and the TCRdb table lists in-frame clones only, not all of them. The V and J calls and clone size were taken over from that table, and D and trimming were inferred from the DNA. The sample shows tens of thousands of clones, around 89% of them seen only once. The sample consisted of peripheral blood. This receptor was obtained from a man aged 65 to 79 with active or convalescent COVID-19.

CDR3 DNA: TGTGCCAGCAGCTTAGATTCAGGGGGTTACAATGAGCAGTTCTTC. Amino acid sequence: CASSLDSGGYNEQFF. The J gene is TRBJ2-1, the V gene TRBV7-6; 7 bases match TRBD1. This CDR3 comprises 15 residues. Per the germline V gene, CDR1 is SGHVS and CDR2 is FNYEAQ. The ends lost 1 base at V and 4 bases at J; junction bases unmatched: 4. Full variable domain (missing parts from reference TRBV7-6 and TRBJ2-1): GAGVSQSPRYKVTKRGQDVALRCDPISGHVSLYWYRQALGQGPEFLTYFNYEAQQDKSGLPNDRFSAERPEGSISTLTIQRTEQRDSAMYRCASSLDSGGYNEQFFGPGTRLTVL.